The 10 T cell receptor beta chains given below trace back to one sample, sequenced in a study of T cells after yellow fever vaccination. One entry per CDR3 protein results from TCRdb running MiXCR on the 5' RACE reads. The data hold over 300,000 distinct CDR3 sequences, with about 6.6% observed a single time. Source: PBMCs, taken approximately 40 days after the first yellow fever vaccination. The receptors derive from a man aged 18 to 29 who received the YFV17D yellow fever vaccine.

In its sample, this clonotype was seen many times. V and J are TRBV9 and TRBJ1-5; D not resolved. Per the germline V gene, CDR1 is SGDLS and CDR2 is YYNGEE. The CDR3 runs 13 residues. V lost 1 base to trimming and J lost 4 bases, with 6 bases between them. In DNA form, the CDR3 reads TGTGCCAGCAGCGTATACGATAATCAGCCCCAGCATTTT. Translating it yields CASSVYDNQPQHF.

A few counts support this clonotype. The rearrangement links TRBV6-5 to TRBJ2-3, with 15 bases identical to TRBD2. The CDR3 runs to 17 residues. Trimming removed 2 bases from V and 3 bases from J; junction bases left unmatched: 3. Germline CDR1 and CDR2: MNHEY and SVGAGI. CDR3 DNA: TGTGCCAGCAGTTACGGACTAGCGGGGGGGAAGACAGATACGCAGTATTTT. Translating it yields CASSYGLAGGKTDTQYF.

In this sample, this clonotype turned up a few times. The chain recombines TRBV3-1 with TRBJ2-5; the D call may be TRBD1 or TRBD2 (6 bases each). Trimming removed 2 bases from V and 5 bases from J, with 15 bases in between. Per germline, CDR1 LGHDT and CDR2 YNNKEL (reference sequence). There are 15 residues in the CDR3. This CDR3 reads CASSQTGGLGETQYF. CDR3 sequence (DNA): TGTGCCAGCAGCCAAACCGGGGGCCTCGGCGAGACCCAGTACTTC.

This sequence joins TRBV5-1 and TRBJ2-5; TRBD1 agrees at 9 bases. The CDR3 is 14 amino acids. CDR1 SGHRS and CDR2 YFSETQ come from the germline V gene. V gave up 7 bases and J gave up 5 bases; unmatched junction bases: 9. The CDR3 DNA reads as TGCGCCAGCGTTGACAGGGGGATAGGTGAGACCCAGTACTTC. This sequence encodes CASVDRGIGETQYF. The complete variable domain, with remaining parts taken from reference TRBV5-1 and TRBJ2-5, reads KAGVTQTPRYLIKTRGQQVTLSCSPISGHRSVSWYQQTPGQGLQFLFEYFSETQRNKGNFPGRFSGRQFSNSRSEMNVSTLELGDSALYLCASVDRGIGETQYFGPGTRLLVL.

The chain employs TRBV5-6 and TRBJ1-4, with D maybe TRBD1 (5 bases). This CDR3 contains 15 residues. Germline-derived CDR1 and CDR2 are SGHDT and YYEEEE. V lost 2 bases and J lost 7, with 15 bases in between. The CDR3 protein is CASSLTFGAGEKLFF. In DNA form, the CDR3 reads TGTGCCAGCAGCTTAACCTTTGGGGCGGGTGAAAAACTGTTTTTT.

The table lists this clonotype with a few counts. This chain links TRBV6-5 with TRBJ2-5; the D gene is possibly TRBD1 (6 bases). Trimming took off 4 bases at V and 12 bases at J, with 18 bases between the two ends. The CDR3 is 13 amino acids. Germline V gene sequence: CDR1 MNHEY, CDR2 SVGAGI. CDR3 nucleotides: TGTGCCAGCAGTTCCTCCTCGACAGGCCCGAAGTACTTC. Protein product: CASSSSSTGPKYF.

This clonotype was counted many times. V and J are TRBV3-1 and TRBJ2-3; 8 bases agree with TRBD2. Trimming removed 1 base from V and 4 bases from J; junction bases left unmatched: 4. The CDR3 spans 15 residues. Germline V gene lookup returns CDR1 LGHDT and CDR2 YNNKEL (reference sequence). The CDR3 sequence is CASSQAGGPADTQYF. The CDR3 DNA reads TGTGCCAGCAGCCAAGCGGGGGGGCCTGCAGATACGCAGTATTTT.

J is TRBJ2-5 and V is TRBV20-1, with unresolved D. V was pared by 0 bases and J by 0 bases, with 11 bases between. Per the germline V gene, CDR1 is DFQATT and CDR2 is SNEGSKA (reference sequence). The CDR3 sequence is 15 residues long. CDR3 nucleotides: TGCAGTGCTAGAGATCCCACCTGGTACCAAGAGACCCAGTACTTC. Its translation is CSARDPTWYQETQYF.

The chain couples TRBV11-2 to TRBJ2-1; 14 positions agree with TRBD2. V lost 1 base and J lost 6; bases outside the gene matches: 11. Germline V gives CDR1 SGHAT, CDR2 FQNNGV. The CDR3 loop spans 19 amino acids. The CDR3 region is CASSLVRLAGGPRSNEQFF. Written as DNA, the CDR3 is TGTGCCAGCAGCTTAGTACGACTAGCGGGGGGGCCTCGCTCCAATGAGCAGTTCTTC.

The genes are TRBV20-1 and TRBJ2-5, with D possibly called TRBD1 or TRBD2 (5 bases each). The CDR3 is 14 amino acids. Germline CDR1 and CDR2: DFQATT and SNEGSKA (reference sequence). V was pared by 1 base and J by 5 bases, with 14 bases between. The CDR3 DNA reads TGCAGTGCTAGAGGGCCTAGGGACCGGGAGACCCAGTACTTC. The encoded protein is CSARGPRDRETQYF.